This TCR beta chain was captured by sequencing in a study of neurological immune-mediated disorders. Study-level results: Phylogenetic analysis grouped 18 of 34 multiple sclerosis patients' repertoires together, suggesting a possible repertoire signature. Neither clinical nor MRI features showed any association with the multiple sclerosis repertoire cluster, and the authors stated that larger cohorts are needed.

This clonotype was observed many times. Its antigen is not known. Germline V CDR1 and CDR2: SNHLY, FYNNEI. This CDR3 spans 14 amino acids. V gave up 4 bases and J gave up 0 bases, with 7 bases separating them. 5'RACE with 10-nucleotide random UMIs generated the cDNA. TCRdb fed the 5' RACE reads into MiXCR, producing one record per CDR3 protein. Among about 74,000 distinct CDR3 sequences, roughly 5.5% were seen once, and the ten largest hold 6.5% to 9%. The genes are TRBV2 and TRBJ2-4; D gene uncertain. The sample taken for sequencing was PBMCs. This TCR came from a man between 18 and 29 years old with multiple sclerosis. This CDR3 reads CASSARRAKNIQYF. CDR3 nucleotides: TGTGCCAGCAGTGCAAGGCGAGCCAAAAACATTCAGTACTTC.